This is a list of T cell receptor beta chains from one sample in a study of blood T cell repertoires in COVID-19. Sequencing was performed with immunoSEQ multiplex PCR; in TCRdb, only in-frame clones are kept and a portion is missing. This sample has under 150,000 clones, with approximately 81% found just once. The sequenced material came from peripheral blood. The receptor source for this set is a man aged 45-60 years with acute or convalescent COVID-19. CDR3s include the opening cysteine and the closing phenylalanine or tryptophan. A D gene is named only where the DNA matches it firmly. Expanded clones are given a class, and other clones once, few, many or no size at all.

cdr3_length d_call j_call v_call clone_size cdr3_nt cdr3_aa
14 NA TRBJ2-5 TRBV9 NA TGTGCCAGCAGCCCCTGGGGGGACGAGAAGACCCAGTACTTC CASSPWGDEKTQYF
16 TRBD1 TRBJ2-2 TRBV5-8 NA TGTGCCAGCAGCCTCACAGGGGGAGCTAACACCGGGGAGCTGTTTTTT CASSLTGGANTGELFF
12 TRBD1 TRBJ1-2 TRBV2 NA TGTGCCAGCAGTGGGGACAGCTATGGCTACACCTTC CASSGDSYGYTF
13 NA TRBJ2-3 TRBV24-1 NA TGTGCCACCATGACTGGGTTGAGGGATACGCAGTATTTT CATMTGLRDTQYF
13 TRBD1 TRBJ1-2 TRBV28 NA TGTGCCAGCAGCCTCGGACAGGGATGGGGCTACACCTTC CASSLGQGWGYTF
15 TRBD1 TRBJ1-5 TRBV6-6 NA TGTGCCAGCAGTTTTTCGGACAGGAGCAATCAGCCCCAGCATTTT CASSFSDRSNQPQHF
14 NA TRBJ1-5 TRBV6-5 NA TGTGCCAGCAGATCCCAAACGGGGAATCAGCCCCAGCATTTT CASRSQTGNQPQHF
13 NA TRBJ1-2 TRBV7-2 NA TGTGCCAGCAGCCCAGGACAGAACTATGGCTACACCTTC CASSPGQNYGYTF
18 TRBD1 TRBJ2-6 TRBV5-1 NA TGCGCCAGCAGCCCCAGTCCCGGGACAGGGGTCGGGGCCAACGTCCTGACTTTC CASSPSPGTGVGANVLTF
13 NA TRBJ1-2 TRBV6-5 NA TGTGCCAGCAGTTATGGACGCAGGGTTGGCTACACCTTC CASSYGRRVGYTF
14 NA TRBJ1-5 TRBV19 NA TGTGCCAGTAGTATACTCGGGGTAAGTCAGCCCCAGCATTTT CASSILGVSQPQHF
17 NA TRBJ2-3 TRBV7-2 NA TGTGCCAGCAGCTTAATCATGGGTGGGGAGGGCACAGATACGCAGTATTTT CASSLIMGGEGTDTQYF
18 TRBD2 TRBJ2-2 TRBV7-2 NA TGTGCCAGCAGCCCGAGACGCCTAGCGGGCCGGAAGTTAGGGGAGCTGTTTTTT CASSPRRLAGRKLGELFF
17 NA TRBJ1-4 TRBV6-1 once TGTGCCAGCAGTGAACGAGCGGGGCACAGAACTAATGAAAAACTGTTTTTT CASSERAGHRTNEKLFF
13 NA TRBJ2-3 TRBV7-9 NA TGTGCCAGCAGCTTAGTCAGTTTAGATACGCAGTATTTT CASSLVSLDTQYF
13 NA TRBJ1-2 TRBV11-2 NA TGTGCCAGCAGCCCTACGGACGGACTTGGCTACACCTTC CASSPTDGLGYTF
13 NA TRBJ1-5 TRBV19 NA TGTGCCAGTGACCGCAGGGTCAATCAGCCCCAGCATTTT CASDRRVNQPQHF
12 NA TRBJ1-2 TRBV2 NA TGTGCCAGCAGTCTAGGGGAGGCTGGCTACACCTTC CASSLGEAGYTF
13 NA TRBJ1-5 TRBV5-3 NA TGTGCCAGAAGCTTGTCGGGTTACCAGCCCCAGCATTTT CARSLSGYQPQHF
15 TRBD1 TRBJ1-5 TRBV28 NA TGTGCCAGCAGTCCCGACAGGGGATCGAGTCAGCCCCAGCATTTT CASSPDRGSSQPQHF
17 NA TRBJ1-3 TRBV3-1/TRBV3-2 NA TGTGCCAGCAGCCAAGATTTAGCGGGTATCCGTGGAAACACCATATATTTT CASSQDLAGIRGNTIYF
12 TRBD2 TRBJ2-1 TRBV6-6 NA TGTGCCAGCAGCGGACTAGCGGCTGAGCAGTTCTTC CASSGLAAEQFF
14 TRBD1 TRBJ2-7 TRBV12-5 NA TGTGCTAGTGCCACGACAGGGCGCTCCTACGAGCAGTACTTC CASATTGRSYEQYF
15 NA TRBJ1-2 TRBV19 NA TGTGCCAGTAGTACTAGACAGGTAGCTAACTATGGCTACACCTTC CASSTRQVANYGYTF
15 NA TRBJ1-3 TRBV7-2 NA TGTGCCAGCAGCTTAAGGACAAGCTCTGGAAACACCATATATTTT CASSLRTSSGNTIYF
14 NA TRBJ1-6 TRBV3-1/TRBV3-2 NA TGTGCCAGCAGCCAAGGCGCCCCAAATTCACCCCTCCACTTT CASSQGAPNSPLHF
17 NA TRBJ1-1 TRBV23-1 few TGCGCCAGCAGCCGATGGGCCCCTCCTGCAATGAACACTGAAGCTTTCTTT CASSRWAPPAMNTEAFF
13 NA TRBJ1-6 TRBV25-1 NA TGTGCCAGCAGTATGCGGGATCATTCACCCCTCCACTTT CASSMRDHSPLHF
15 NA TRBJ1-2 TRBV10-3 NA TGTGCCATCAGTGAGTCGAAGGGAGACCCCTATGGCTACACCTTC CAISESKGDPYGYTF
14 NA TRBJ2-1 TRBV7-2 NA TGTGCCAGCAGCAGATCAATTACAGAAAATGAGCAGTTCTTC CASSRSITENEQFF
13 NA TRBJ1-5 TRBV10-3 NA TGTGCCATCAGTAACAGGGTTTATCAGCCCCAGCATTTT CAISNRVYQPQHF
15 TRBD1 TRBJ1-2 TRBV19 NA TGTGCCAGTAGTATAACCGGGACAGGATACTATGGCTACACCTTC CASSITGTGYYGYTF
15 TRBD2 TRBJ2-5 TRBV7-3 NA TGTGCCAGCAGCTTAAGTGGGACTACAAAAGAGACCCAGTACTTC CASSLSGTTKETQYF
14 TRBD1 TRBJ2-3 TRBV6-5 NA TGTGCCAGCAGCCCCCGGGACAGGACAGATACGCAGTATTTT CASSPRDRTDTQYF
15 TRBD1 TRBJ1-1 TRBV7-9 NA TGTGCCAGCAGCTCCACAGGACAGGGACCGGCTGAAGCTTTCTTT CASSSTGQGPAEAFF
13 NA TRBJ1-2 TRBV19 NA TGTGCCAGTAGTTTGGCAGGCTCCTATGGCTACACCTTC CASSLAGSYGYTF
18 NA TRBJ2-1 TRBV7-8 NA TGTGCCAGCAGCCCGGGGTTGGGGCTGGACAGACAATACAATGAGCAGTTCTTC CASSPGLGLDRQYNEQFF
14 NA TRBJ1-6 TRBV3-1/TRBV3-2 NA TGTGCCAGCAGCCAACCCCAGGGTAATTCACCCCTCCACTTT CASSQPQGNSPLHF
17 TRBD1 TRBJ2-3 TRBV18 NA TGTGCCAGCTCACCCATCCCGGGACAGACTAGCACAGATACGCAGTATTTT CASSPIPGQTSTDTQYF
15 TRBD1 TRBJ2-2 TRBV4-1 NA TGCGCCAGCAGCCGGGGACAGGGGGCAACCGGGGAGCTGTTTTTT CASSRGQGATGELFF
15 TRBD1 TRBJ1-3 TRBV9 NA TGTGCCAGCAGCTCACAGGGGAACTCTGGAAACACCATATATTTT CASSSQGNSGNTIYF